What follows describes a single T cell receptor beta chain. Antigen unknown. The sample comes from a study of cytomegalovirus exposure and HLA in healthy donors. Healthy bone marrow donors made up the cohort. Nominally healthy donors provided the samples, though records likely missed some immune exposures. 60 Vbeta and 13 Jbeta primers were used in PCR. Generated by immunoSEQ multiplex PCR, the TCRdb table keeps only in-frame clones and is missing some. Of some 130,000 clones in the sample, 77% were seen once. General study results and limits: A later examination showed that TCR association rates differed by HLA locus, with DRB1 most and HLA-C fewest. In an earlier analysis, about 87% or about 30%: the productive usage of most TCR beta V segments.

V was trimmed by 0 bases and J by 0 bases, leaving 11 bases between them. Germline CDR1 and CDR2: MGHRA and YSYEKL. This CDR3 spans 16 amino acids. The TCR sequence derives from a male donor in good health and CMV-seronegative. The sample was PBMCs. The chain is built from TRBV4-1 and TRBJ2-5; maybe TRBD2 (6 bases). The CDR3 DNA sequence: TGCGCCAGCAGCCAAGATCAGGAGGGGTACCAAGAGACCCAGTACTTC. Protein: CASSQDQEGYQETQYF.